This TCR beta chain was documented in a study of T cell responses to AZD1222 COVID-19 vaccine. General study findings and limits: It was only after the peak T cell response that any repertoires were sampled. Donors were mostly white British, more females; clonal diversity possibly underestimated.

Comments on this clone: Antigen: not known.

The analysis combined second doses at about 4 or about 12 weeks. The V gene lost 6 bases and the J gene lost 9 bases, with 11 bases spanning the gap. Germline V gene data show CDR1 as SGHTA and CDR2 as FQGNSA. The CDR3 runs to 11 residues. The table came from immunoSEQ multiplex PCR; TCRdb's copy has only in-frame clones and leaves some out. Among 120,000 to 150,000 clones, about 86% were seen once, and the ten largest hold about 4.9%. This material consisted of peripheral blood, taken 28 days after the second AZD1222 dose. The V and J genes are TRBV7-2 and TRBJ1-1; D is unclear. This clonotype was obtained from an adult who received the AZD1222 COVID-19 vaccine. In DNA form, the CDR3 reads TGTGCCAGCAGGTCCTCGATTCAAGCTTTCTTT. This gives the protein CASRSSIQAFF.